These 11 T cell receptor beta chains were sequenced from one sample in a study of T cell responses to AZD1222 COVID-19 vaccine. Measured with immunoSEQ multiplex PCR; TCRdb has only the in-frame clones, and not every one. The data contain some 140,000 clones, approximately 92% of them singletons. The sequencing here drew on peripheral blood, taken 28 days after the second AZD1222 dose. These receptors came from an adult who received the AZD1222 COVID-19 vaccine.

This clone is a singleton in its sample. The chain employs TRBV11-3 and TRBJ2-5; D is unclear. CDR1 and CDR2 from the germline V gene are SGHNT and YENEEA. Between the trimmed V and J ends, which lost 3 bases and 4 bases, there was a span of 9 bases. This CDR3 is built from 13 residues. As DNA, the CDR3 is TGTGCCAGCAGCTTTTCCGGCAGAGAGACCCAGTACTTC. Protein: CASSFSGRETQYF.

This sequence joins TRBV7-2 and TRBJ2-7; 12 nucleotides match TRBD2. V gave up 2 bases and J gave up 4 bases; unmatched junction bases: 0. CDR1 is SGHTA and CDR2 is FQGNSA in the germline V gene. The CDR3 consists of 14 residues. CDR3 in DNA: TGTGCCAGCAGCTTACTAGCGGGGGGGTACGAGCAGTACTTC. Translating it yields CASSLLAGGYEQYF.

The chain employs TRBV27 and TRBJ2-5; 7 positions match TRBD2. J lost 5 bases, V lost 2 bases, and 5 bases had no gene match. CDR1 is MNHEY and CDR2 is SMNVEV in the germline V gene (reference sequence). The CDR3 spans 14 residues. The CDR3 DNA reads TGTGCCAGCAGTTTAGAGGCTAGCGGCGAGACCCAGTACTTC. Translation gives CASSLEASGETQYF.

The J gene is TRBJ2-6, the V gene TRBV5-6; D not resolved. The length of the CDR3 is 18 residues. Germline V lookup: CDR1 SGHDT, CDR2 YYEEEE. The V gene lost 4 bases and the J gene lost 0 bases, with 17 bases spanning the gap. The CDR3 bases are TGTGCCAGCAGCCCGCTTATGGCCTCCCTCTCTGGGGCCAACGTCCTGACTTTC. Its translation: CASSPLMASLSGANVLTF.

This clone showed up just a few times. The chain employs TRBV7-2 and TRBJ2-1; 8 nucleotides match TRBD2. Germline-derived CDR1 and CDR2 are SGHTA and FQGNSA. V gave up 5 bases and J gave up 9 bases; unmatched junction bases: 12. The CDR3 is 15 residues long. CDR3 in DNA: TGTGCCAGCAGCCCACGGGGGGGCCGATATGGTGAGCAGTTCTTC. Encoded protein: CASSPRGGRYGEQFF.

This rearrangement joins TRBV29-1 to TRBJ2-7; 8 bases are shared with TRBD2. Germline V CDR1 and CDR2: SQVTM, ANQGSEA. J was trimmed by 5 bases and V by 6 bases; bases with no gene match: 9. This CDR3 spans 13 amino acids. Here the CDR3 DNA reads TGCAGCGTGACCGGGAGGGTAGTGGACGAGCAGTACTTC. Protein sequence: CSVTGRVVDEQYF.

The V and J genes are TRBV11-2 and TRBJ2-7; tentative D call: TRBD2 (6 bases). This CDR3 is 15 amino acids long. Germline V gene data show CDR1 as SGHAT and CDR2 as FQNNGV. Between the trimmed V and J ends, which lost 5 bases and 3 bases, there was a span of 17 bases. The CDR3, as DNA: TGTGCCAGCAGCCCCCATTTGCGGGGAGTCTACGAGCAGTACTTC. This translates into CASSPHLRGVYEQYF. The full variable domain, its missing parts supplied by reference TRBV11-2 and TRBJ2-7, is EAGVAQSPRYKIIEKRQSVAFWCNPISGHATLYWYQQILGQGPKLLIQFQNNGVVDDSQLPKDRFSAERLKGVDSTLKIQPAKLEDSAVYLCASSPHLRGVYEQYFGPGTRLTVT.

This clone has only one observation. The J gene is TRBJ1-5, the V gene TRBV28; the D is unclear. The V end was cut by 6 bases, the J end by 5 bases, with 8 bases between. The germline CDR1 and CDR2 sequences are MDHEN and SYDVKM. The CDR3 consists of 12 residues. DNA for the CDR3: TGTGCCAGCAGCGCCGGTGATCAGCCCCAGCATTTT. Translation gives CASSAGDQPQHF.

The chain recombines TRBV10-1 with TRBJ2-1; D ambiguous. The CDR3 totals 15 residues. Germline V gives CDR1 WNHNN, CDR2 SYGVQD (reference sequence). Trimming removed 3 bases at V and 0 bases at J, with 9 bases between. The CDR3 sequence: CASSDPPSSYNEQFF. The DNA for the CDR3 is TGCGCCAGCAGTGACCCCCCCAGCTCCTACAATGAGCAGTTCTTC.

This chain links TRBV7-2 with TRBJ1-1; possibly TRBD1 for D (5 bases). Germline V gene lookup returns CDR1 SGHTA and CDR2 FQGNSA. The V end lost 5 bases, the J end lost 1 base, and 14 bases lay between the germline ends. The CDR3 runs 15 residues. Here the CDR3 reads CASSPWIGGNTEAFF. CDR3 nucleotide sequence: TGTGCCAGCAGCCCTTGGATCGGGGGGAACACTGAAGCTTTCTTT.

Comments on this clone: Other DNA sequences within the sample encode an identical CDR3. The chain combines TRBV20-1 with TRBJ2-7, with TRBD2 as a possible D gene (6 bases). Germline CDR1 DFQATT, CDR2 SNEGSKA (reference sequence). This CDR3 is built from 11 residues. Trimming pared 3 bases from V and 4 bases from J, leaving 7 bases between. The CDR3 bases are TGCAGTGCTAGGGGGACTTACGAGCAGTACTTC. Its translation is CSARGTYEQYF.